This TCR beta chain was recovered during a study of T cells in narcolepsy. Study details: Healthy controls were enrolled alongside patients with narcolepsy type 1 or type 2. Points from the study as a whole: HCRT-specific and TRIB2-specific autoreactive clonotypes appeared among same-patient CSF and blood CD4+ clonotypes. Healthy controls reportedly lacked the autoreactive clonotypes serially found in patients' blood. Some memory CD4+ repertoires had no autoreactive clone sequences.

CDR3 length: 15 amino acids. Trimming removed 6 bases from V and 1 base from J; junction bases left unmatched: 6. Germline V gene sequence: CDR1 MNHEY, CDR2 SMNVEV (reference sequence). Measured with immunoSEQ multiplex PCR; TCRdb has only the in-frame clones, and not every one. The sample lists approximately 10,000 clones, approximately 94% occurring once. For this clone: The antigen is unknown.

The receptor was derived from a human donor with narcolepsy. The chain joins TRBV27 to TRBJ1-3, with 7 bases that match TRBD1. The source material was CD45RA- memory CD4+ T cells from PBMCs. The CDR3 sequence: CASSRQGGSGNTIYF. As DNA, the CDR3 is TGTGCCAGCAGCCGACAGGGAGGATCTGGAAACACCATATATTTT.